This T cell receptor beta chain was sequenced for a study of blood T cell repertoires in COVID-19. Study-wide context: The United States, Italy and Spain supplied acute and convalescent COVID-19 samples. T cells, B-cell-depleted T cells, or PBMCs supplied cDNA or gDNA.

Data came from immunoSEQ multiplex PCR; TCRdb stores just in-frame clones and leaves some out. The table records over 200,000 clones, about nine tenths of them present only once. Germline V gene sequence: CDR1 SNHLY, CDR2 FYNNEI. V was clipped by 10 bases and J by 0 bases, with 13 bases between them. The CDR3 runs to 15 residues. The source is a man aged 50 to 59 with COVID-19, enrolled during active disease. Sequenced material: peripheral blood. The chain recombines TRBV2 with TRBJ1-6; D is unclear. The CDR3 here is CATGRESSYNSPLHF. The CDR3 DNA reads TGTGCCACAGGACGGGAGAGCTCCTATAATTCACCCCTCCACTTT.